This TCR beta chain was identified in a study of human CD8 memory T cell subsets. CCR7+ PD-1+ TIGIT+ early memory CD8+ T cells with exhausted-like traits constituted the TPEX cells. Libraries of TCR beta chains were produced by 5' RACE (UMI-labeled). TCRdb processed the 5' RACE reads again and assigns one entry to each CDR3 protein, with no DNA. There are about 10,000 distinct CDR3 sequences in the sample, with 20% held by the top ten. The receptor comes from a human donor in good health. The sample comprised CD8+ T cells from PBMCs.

CDR3 in amino acids: CASSLWFQETQYF. This chain joins TRBV12-3 or TRBV12-4 and TRBJ2-5. The CDR3 spans 13 residues.